A single sample is the source of the 5 T cell receptor beta chains below, sequenced in a study of neoadjuvant anti-PD-1 for oral cavity cancer (dated by TCRdb to the early 2020s). Libraries came from the immunoSEQ multiplex PCR assay. Drawn from immuneACCESS, this table holds only the in-frame rearrangements with V and J called that TCRdb kept. Clones are partly lost; checked studies trace under half to an unresolved V gene and leave the rest unexplained. Counted in this sample were around 9,100 clones; 64% of them appeared once. Of the sample, 4.2% is held by the ten largest clones. The sample's time point, from its label and the paper: after neoadjuvant nivolumab, at surgical resection. The sample was PBMCs, taken after nivolumab (anti-PD-1) treatment. These receptor sequences come from a person aged 40 to 85 with oral cavity squamous cell carcinoma.

CDR3 loop: CASSFVKDDSYEQYF. In DNA, the CDR3 is TGTGCCAGCAGCTTTGTAAAGGACGATTCCTACGAGCAGTACTTC. This chain uses TRBV7-8 with TRBJ2-7; no clear D. Trimming left V 3 bases short and J 1 base short, with 13 bases between. The CDR3 length is 15 residues. Germline CDR1 reads SGHVS; CDR2 reads FQNEAQ.

The CDR3 reads CASSAPTGEKLFF. The CDR3 nucleotides are TGTGCCAGCAGTGCGCCGACGGGCGAAAAACTGTTTTTT. The chain couples TRBV2 to TRBJ1-4; D uncertain. V shed 4 bases and J shed 8 bases, with 11 bases lying between them. CDR3 length: 13 residues. Germline CDR1 and CDR2: SNHLY and FYNNEI.

CDR3 bases: TGTGCCAGCAGCCAAGATAGAACAGCAGCTAATGAAAAACTGTTTTTT. It codes for CASSQDRTAANEKLFF. The chain links TRBV4-2 to TRBJ1-4; D is unclear. Looked up from germline, CDR1 is LGHNA and CDR2 is YNFKEQ. The CDR3 contains 16 residues. V lost 0 bases to trimming and J lost 3 bases, with 11 bases between them.

The chain couples TRBV7-9 to TRBJ1-2; 9 bases are a match to TRBD1. This CDR3 contains 17 residues. From germline, CDR1 is SEHNR and CDR2 FQNEAQ (reference sequence). V trimming: 1 base; J trimming: 2 bases; junction bases outside the gene matches: 8. For the CDR3, the DNA is TGTGCCAGCAGCTTAGGCGGGACAGGGCGTTCAAACTATGGCTACACCTTC. Its translation: CASSLGGTGRSNYGYTF.

The J gene is TRBJ2-6, the V gene TRBV27; D not certain. CDR1 MNHEY and CDR2 SMNVEV come from the germline V gene (reference sequence). CDR3 length: 15 amino acids. V was pared by 2 bases and J by 2 bases, with 7 bases between. The CDR3 coding sequence is TGTGCCAGCAGTTTAATGCCAACTGGGGCCAACGTCCTGACTTTC. Encoded protein: CASSLMPTGANVLTF. Combining the CDR3 with reference TRBV27 and TRBJ2-6 gives the whole variable domain EAQVTQNPRYLITVTGKKLTVTCSQNMNHEYMSWYRQDPGLGLRQIYYSMNVEVTDKGDVPEGYKVSRKEKRNFPLILESPSPNQTSLYFCASSLMPTGANVLTFGAGSRLTVL.